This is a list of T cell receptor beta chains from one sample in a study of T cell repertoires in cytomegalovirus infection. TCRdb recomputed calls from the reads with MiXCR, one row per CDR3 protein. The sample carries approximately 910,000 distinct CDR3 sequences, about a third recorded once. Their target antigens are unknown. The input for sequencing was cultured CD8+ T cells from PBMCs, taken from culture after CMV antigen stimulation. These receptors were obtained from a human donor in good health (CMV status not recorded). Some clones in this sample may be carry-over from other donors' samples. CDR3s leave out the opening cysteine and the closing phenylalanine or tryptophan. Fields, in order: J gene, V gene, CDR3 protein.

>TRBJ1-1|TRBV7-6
ASSLGPREKGTEAF
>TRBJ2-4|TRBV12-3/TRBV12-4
ASSLESSKNIQY
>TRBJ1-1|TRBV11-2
ASSSPEQGADTEAF
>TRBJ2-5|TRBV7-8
ASTPGVQETQY
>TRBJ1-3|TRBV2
ASSEVLGVSGNTIY
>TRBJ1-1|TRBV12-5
ASGFTGGSPEAF
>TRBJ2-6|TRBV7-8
ASSLARDSSGANVLT
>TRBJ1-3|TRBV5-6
ASSSPKTGTEGNTIY
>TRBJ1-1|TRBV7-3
ASSTPRGRDTEAF
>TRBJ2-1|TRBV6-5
ASRLLSYNEQF
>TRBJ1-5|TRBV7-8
ASSHSDQPQH
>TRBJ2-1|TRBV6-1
ASSVGGGWNEQF
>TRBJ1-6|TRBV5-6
ASSLGGVRSPLH
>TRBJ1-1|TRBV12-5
ASGFLSYRVQSTEAF
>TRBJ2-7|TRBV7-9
ASTPPRGLPSYEQY
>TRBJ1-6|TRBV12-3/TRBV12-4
ASTLGGVGSPLH
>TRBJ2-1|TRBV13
ASTFSPGSAYNEQF
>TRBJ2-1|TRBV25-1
ASQRRDTNYNEQF
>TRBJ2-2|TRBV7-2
ASSLVTSGGWGELF
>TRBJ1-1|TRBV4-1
ASSPGDRAGGTEAF
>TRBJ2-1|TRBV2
ASRQGDEQF
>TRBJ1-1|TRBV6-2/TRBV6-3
ASSLTGGLTEAF
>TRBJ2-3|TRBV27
ASSSPDSTDTQY
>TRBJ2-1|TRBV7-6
ASSLADLGDEQF
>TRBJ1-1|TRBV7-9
AILNSGQLMNTEAF
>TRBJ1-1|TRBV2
ASSAGASLNTEAF
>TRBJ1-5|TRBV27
ASSYVSNQPQH
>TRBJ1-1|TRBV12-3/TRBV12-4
ASSLIGQGNTEAF
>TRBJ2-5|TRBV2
ASSPRQGFTETQY
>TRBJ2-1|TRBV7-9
ANSPSGGLSYNEQF
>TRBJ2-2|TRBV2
ASSDRQGPPAGELF
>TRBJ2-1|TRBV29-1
SVVAGGQGGEQF
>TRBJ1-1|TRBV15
ATSLQGVTAEAF
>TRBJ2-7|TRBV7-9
ASSPRDSTYEQY
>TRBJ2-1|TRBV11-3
ASSLRGGTSGGASNEQF
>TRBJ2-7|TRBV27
ASSFGVFSEQY
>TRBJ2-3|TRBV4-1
ASSQEPGGTDTQY
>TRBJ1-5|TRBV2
ASSEVWGNQPQH
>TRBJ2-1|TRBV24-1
ATRAGAGDEQF
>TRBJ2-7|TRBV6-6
ASSYSSLGYEQY